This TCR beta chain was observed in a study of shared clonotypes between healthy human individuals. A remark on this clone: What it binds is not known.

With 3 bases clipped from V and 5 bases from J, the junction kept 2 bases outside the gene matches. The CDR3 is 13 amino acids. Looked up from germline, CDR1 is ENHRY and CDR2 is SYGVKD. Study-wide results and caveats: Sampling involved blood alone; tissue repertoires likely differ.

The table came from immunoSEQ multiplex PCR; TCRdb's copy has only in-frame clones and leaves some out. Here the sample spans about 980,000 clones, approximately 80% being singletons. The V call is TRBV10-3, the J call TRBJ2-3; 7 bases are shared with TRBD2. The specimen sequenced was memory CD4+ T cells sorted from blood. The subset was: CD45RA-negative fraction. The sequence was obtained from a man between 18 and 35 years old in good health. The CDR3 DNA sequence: TGTGCCATCAGTGACAGGGAGGGAGATACGCAGTATTTT. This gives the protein CAISDREGDTQYF.